The T cell receptor (beta chain) described here comes from a study of T-cell memory formation after mild COVID-19. MiXCR, run by TCRdb on the 5' RACE reads, gives a single entry per CDR3 protein. The sample records about 400,000 distinct CDR3 sequences, 20% to 30% being singletons. This receptor was identified in an adult woman who had mild COVID-19 (a few samples of this study predate the infection). Cell type and time point are not known. Specimen: PBMCs or a T cell subset sorted from them (not recorded which).

The DNA of the CDR3 is TGTGCCATCAGTGCCCGGGAATCCTACGAGCAGTACTTC. Its protein is CAISARESYEQYF. The rearrangement joins TRBV10-3 to TRBJ2-7, with D perhaps matching TRBD2 (5 bases). There are 13 residues in the CDR3. Germline V CDR1 and CDR2: ENHRY, SYGVKD. V was cut by 4 bases and J by 1 base, with 8 bases left in between.